The clone carrying this TCR beta chain was counted a few times. Its antigen remains unknown. These data originate in a study of T cell responses to AZD1222 COVID-19 vaccine. Study results and caveats: Without day 14 samples, only post-peak T cell repertoires were studied.

The V segment lost 4 bases and the J segment 1 base; nucleotides outside the gene matches: 5. CDR1 and CDR2 from the germline V gene are LNHNV and YYDKDF (reference sequence). The CDR3 spans 15 residues. The assay was immunoSEQ multiplex PCR, and TCRdb's table has in-frame clones only and misses some. The sample includes 90,000 to 95,000 clones, roughly 88% of them seen just once. The chain is built from TRBV15 and TRBJ1-1, with 8 nucleotides matching TRBD1. The sequenced sample was peripheral blood, obtained on day 0 of AZD1222 vaccination. This clonotype was sampled from an adult in good health. The CDR3 loop is CATSTSDRANTEAFF. CDR3 nucleotides: TGTGCCACCAGCACCTCGGACAGGGCGAACACTGAAGCTTTCTTT.